Each of the 30 T cell receptor beta chains below was sequenced from the same sample in a study of T cell repertoires in cytomegalovirus infection. No cognate antigen is known for these TCRs. TCRdb recomputed calls from the reads with MiXCR, one row per CDR3 protein. In the table there are 700,000 to 950,000 distinct CDR3 sequences, approximately 32% of which are singletons. The sample in question was cultured CD8+ T cells from PBMCs, obtained from culture after CMV antigen stimulation. These receptors were obtained from a human donor in good health (CMV status not recorded). Some clones in this sample may be carry-over from other donors' samples.

The genes are TRBV7-6 and TRBJ2-7, with 14 bases identical to TRBD2. CDR3 length: 16 amino acids. Germline values: CDR1 SGHVS, CDR2 FNYEAQ. With V trimmed by 4 bases and J by 3 bases, 5 bases remained unmatched. The CDR3, as DNA: TGTGCCAGCAGCTCGGGACTAGCGGGGGACTACTACGAGCAGTACGTC. This encodes CASSSGLAGDYYEQYV.

This clonotype was found a few times. This chain joins TRBV6-1 and TRBJ2-7, with a weak D call TRBD1 (6 bases). CDR3 length: 13 residues. Germline V CDR1 and CDR2: MNHNS, SASEGT. V was trimmed by 8 bases and J by 4 bases, leaving 15 bases between them. The CDR3 sequence is CASSKTGMYEQYV. CDR3 nucleotides: TGTGCCAGCTCGAAAACAGGGATGTACGAGCAGTACGTC.

This clonotype has only a few counts. The chain has TRBV7-2 and TRBJ2-3, with no clear D. The V gene's germline CDR1 is SGHTA and CDR2 FQGNSA. The CDR3 consists of 14 residues. Trimming removed 6 bases from V and 6 bases from J, with 16 bases in between. The CDR3 DNA reads as TGTGCCAGCAGAACCGCATACACTTCCGATACGCAGTATTTT. Its translation: CASRTAYTSDTQYF.

The V and J genes are TRBV9 and TRBJ2-6, with a possible D match to TRBD2 (7 bases). Germline assignment: CDR1 SGDLS and CDR2 YYNGEE. The CDR3 covers 18 residues. Deletions cut 4 bases from V and 2 bases from J, with 19 bases between. In nucleotides, the CDR3 is TGTGCCAGCAGCCCACCTTCCATGGGGGGGCCTGGGGCCAACGTCCTGACTTTC. Residues: CASSPPSMGGPGANVLTF.

The genes are TRBV5-6 and TRBJ2-2; D perhaps matches TRBD1 (6 bases). Germline assignment: CDR1 SGHDT and CDR2 YYEEEE. V lost 3 bases and J 2 bases, leaving 14 bases between the germline ends. The CDR3 runs to 16 residues. CDR3 sequence reads: CASSSRTEHNTGELFF. The CDR3, as DNA: TGTGCCAGCAGCTCAAGGACAGAACATAACACCGGGGAGCTGTTTTTT.

The chain has TRBV6-5 and TRBJ2-3, with D perhaps TRBD2 (5 bases). Germline lookup yields CDR1 MNHEY and CDR2 SVGAGI. With 0 bases removed from V and 2 bases from J, the gap between germline ends came to 9 bases. The CDR3 loop spans 15 amino acids. CDR3 loop: CASSYSTGITDTQYF. The CDR3 DNA reads TGTGCCAGCAGTTACTCGACGGGGATCACAGATACGCAGTATTTT.

This clonotype was observed many times. The rearrangement uses TRBV7-2 and TRBJ1-2; D not resolved. Trimming left V 1 base short and J 3 bases short, with 6 bases between. Germline CDR1 is SGHTA and CDR2 is FQGNSA. The CDR3 extends over 13 amino acids. The DNA for the CDR3 is TGTGCCAGCAGCTTAGGGGATGACTATGGCTACACCTTC. Protein product: CASSLGDDYGYTF.

The chain couples TRBV9 to TRBJ1-1; D is perhaps TRBD1 (5 bases). The V end was cut by 3 bases, the J end by 1 base, with 13 bases between. CDR3 length: 15 residues. Germline V gene sequence: CDR1 SGDLS, CDR2 YYNGEE. The CDR3 coding sequence is TGTGCCAGCAGCGGGTCGGGACTGCAGAACACTGAAGCTTTCTTT. It encodes CASSGSGLQNTEAFF. Full variable domain (remainder filled in from reference TRBV9 and TRBJ1-1): DSGVTQTPKHLITATGQRVTLRCSPRSGDLSVYWYQQSLDQGLQFLIQYYNGEERAKGNILERFSAQQFPDLHSELNLSSLELGDSALYFCASSGSGLQNTEAFFGQGTRLTVV.

This clonotype was seen a handful of times. The rearrangement uses TRBV27 and TRBJ1-2, with 8 bases fitting TRBD1. CDR3 length equals 14 residues. Looked up from germline, CDR1 is MNHEY and CDR2 is SMNVEV (reference sequence). J lost 3 bases, V lost 6 bases, and 6 bases had no gene match. The CDR3 loop reads CASRGQGAYYGYTF. The CDR3 DNA sequence: TGTGCCAGCAGGGGGCAGGGGGCATACTATGGCTACACCTTC.

This chain uses TRBV27 with TRBJ2-3; perhaps D is TRBD1 or TRBD2 (5 bases each). The CDR3 is made up of 16 amino acids. Germline V lookup: CDR1 MNHEY, CDR2 SMNVEV (reference sequence). The V end was cut by 1 base, the J end by 3 bases, with 14 bases between. CDR3 residues: CASSLFGARRTDTQYF. CDR3 DNA: TGTGCCAGCAGTTTATTTGGGGCGCGGAGGACAGATACGCAGTATTTT.

Regarding this clonotype: The junction departs from the called germline gene at one end, perhaps through a read error. This CDR3 is CASRRTGGDVFF. DNA of the CDR3: TGTGCCAGCCGCCGGACAGGAGGGGACGTGTTTTTC. V usage is TRBV2 and J usage is TRBJ2-7, with D perhaps matching TRBD1 (7 bases). The CDR3 runs 12 residues. Per the germline V gene, CDR1 is SNHLY and CDR2 is FYNNEI.

Details on this clonotype: A much more abundant neighbour one base away suggests this may be a read error. V and J are TRBV7-8 and TRBJ1-4; 10 nucleotides align to TRBD1. This CDR3 comprises 14 residues. The V gene end was trimmed by 9 bases and the J gene end by 5 bases; junction bases not matched to a gene: 6. CDR1 is SGHVS and CDR2 is FQNEAQ in the germline V gene. CDR3 in amino acids: CASEGQGRNEKLFF. The DNA for the CDR3 is TGTGCCAGTGAGGGACAGGGGCGGAATGAAAAACTGTTTTTT.

This clonotype showed up just a few times. The V call is TRBV12-5, the J call TRBJ1-1, with unresolved D. V was pared by 3 bases and J by 1 base, with 12 bases between. Germline V CDR1 and CDR2: LGHNT, FRNRAP. This CDR3 has 15 amino acids. The CDR3 protein is CASGFLPAPNTEAFF. The DNA for the CDR3 is TGTGCTAGTGGTTTTCTACCCGCACCGAACACTGAAGCTTTCTTT.

This clonotype was seen a handful of times. The chain combines TRBV27 with TRBJ1-2; possible D gene TRBD1, 6 bases. Germline CDR1 MNHEY, CDR2 SMNVEV (reference sequence). CDR3 length: 18 residues. V gave up 3 bases and J gave up 5 bases, with 25 bases separating them. The CDR3 is CASSFSAGAPSSLYGYTF. The CDR3 DNA follows: TGTGCCAGCAGTTTCTCTGCGGGGGCCCCCTCCTCTTTATATGGCTACACCTTC.

The V call is TRBV19, the J call TRBJ1-1; the match to TRBD1 covers 7 bases. CDR1 is LNHDA and CDR2 is SQIVND in the germline V gene (reference sequence). The CDR3 runs to 15 residues. Trimming removed 6 bases from V and 4 bases from J; junction bases left unmatched: 11. The CDR3 loop is CASRTGAAGGTEAFF. The DNA for the CDR3 is TGTGCCAGTAGAACAGGGGCCGCGGGGGGCACTGAAGCTTTCTTT.

J is TRBJ2-1 and V is TRBV6-2 or TRBV6-3; 7 bases align to TRBD1. J gave up 6 bases and V 0 bases, and 8 bases lay outside the gene matches. The germline gives CDR1 MNHEY, CDR2 SVGEGT. CDR3 length: 16 residues. CDR3 sequence: CASSYSGTELFNEQFF. The CDR3 DNA is TGTGCCAGCAGTTACTCTGGGACAGAACTTTTCAATGAGCAGTTCTTC.

V usage is TRBV20-1 and J usage is TRBJ1-5; no reliable D call. V lost 3 bases and J 2 bases, leaving 14 bases between the germline ends. The CDR3 consists of 15 residues. Germline CDR1 is DFQATT and CDR2 is SNEGSKA (reference sequence). The CDR3 coding sequence is TGCAGTGCTAGCCTACCCGGGGAAGGCAATCAGCCCCAGCATTTT. This encodes CSASLPGEGNQPQHF.

This clonotype was seen more than once but under ten times. The chain couples TRBV7-4 to TRBJ1-3; a possible D gene is TRBD1 (6 bases). With 5 bases removed from V and 2 bases from J, the gap between germline ends came to 7 bases. Germline V lookup: CDR1 SGHVT, CDR2 SQSDAQ. There are 13 residues in the CDR3. The CDR3 is CASSKGAGNTIYF. DNA of the CDR3: TGTGCCAGCAGCAAGGGGGCTGGAAACACCATATATTTT.

A note on this clonotype: One base away lies a much larger clone, so this may be a sequencing read error. The J gene is TRBJ2-2, the V gene TRBV7-6; TRBD2 is a possible D gene (6 bases). CDR1 is SGHVS and CDR2 is FNYEAQ in the germline V gene. This CDR3 spans 18 amino acids. As DNA, the CDR3 is TGTGCCAGCAGCATAGCGAGTTCCGGGACTGCGAACACCGGGGAGCTGTTTTTT. Translating gives CASSIASSGTANTGELFF.

V and J are TRBV19 and TRBJ2-1; 10 bases map to TRBD2. The germline CDR1 and CDR2 sequences are LNHDA and SQIVND (reference sequence). The ends lost 5 bases at V and 2 bases at J; junction bases unmatched: 6. The CDR3 is 16 residues long. CDR3 sequence: CASSPSLAGAYNEQFF. The CDR3 nucleotides read TGTGCCAGTAGTCCTTCTCTAGCGGGAGCCTACAATGAGCAGTTCTTC. The whole variable domain, filled in from reference TRBV19 and TRBJ2-1, reads DGGITQSPKYLFRKEGQNVTLSCEQNLNHDAMYWYRQDPGQGLRLIYYSQIVNDFQKGDIAEGYSVSREKKESFPLTVTSAQKNPTAFYLCASSPSLAGAYNEQFFGPGTRLTVL.

This clonotype was observed a handful of times. The gene calls are TRBV12-3 or TRBV12-4 and TRBJ1-2; no definite D call. Trimming took off 4 bases at V and 4 bases at J, with 13 bases between the two ends. CDR3 length: 14 amino acids. CDR3 DNA sequence: TGTGCCAGCAGTTGGGCCCTGATGGGCTATGGCTACACCTTC. Its translation: CASSWALMGYGYTF.

This clonotype showed up just a few times. The chain employs TRBV6-1 and TRBJ2-5, with a tentative D call TRBD2 (5 bases). Germline V gene sequence: CDR1 MNHNS, CDR2 SASEGT. Trimming pared 5 bases from V and 2 bases from J, leaving 12 bases between. This CDR3 spans 14 amino acids. CDR3 in DNA: TGTGCCAGCAGTTATTGGACGGGACAAGAGACCCAGTACTTC. Its protein is CASSYWTGQETQYF.

This chain uses TRBV27 with TRBJ2-1; D possibly corresponds to TRBD1 (6 bases). The CDR3 totals 14 residues. V lost 2 bases, J lost 4 bases, and 9 bases lay in between. CDR1 is MNHEY, CDR2 SMNVEV, per germline (reference sequence). CDR3 protein: CASSLAGQYNEQFF. DNA for the CDR3: TGTGCCAGCAGTTTAGCTGGACAGTACAATGAGCAGTTCTTC.

The rearrangement joins TRBV7-9 to TRBJ2-2; D uncertain. The germline CDR1 and CDR2 sequences are SEHNR and FQNEAQ (reference sequence). Trimming left V 3 bases short and J 1 base short, with 6 bases between. The CDR3 loop spans 14 amino acids. The CDR3: CASSLPENTGELFF. The DNA for the CDR3 is TGTGCCAGCAGCTTGCCGGAGAACACCGGGGAGCTGTTTTTT.

The chain carries TRBV5-1 and TRBJ1-1, with no clear D. Germline V CDR1 and CDR2: SGHRS, YFSETQ. Trimming shortened V by 0 bases and J by 1 base, and 7 bases separated the two germline ends. The CDR3 loop spans 14 amino acids. DNA for the CDR3: TGCGCCAGCAGCTTGGCAGCCCCGAACACTGAAGCTTTCTTT. Its translation: CASSLAAPNTEAFF.

The sample holds a few counts of this clonotype. The rearrangement links TRBV19 to TRBJ1-1; a possible D gene is TRBD1 (5 bases). The CDR3 spans 15 residues. V gave up 0 bases and J gave up 5 bases, with 13 bases separating them. CDR1 is LNHDA and CDR2 is SQIVND in the germline V gene (reference sequence). This chain's CDR3 is CASSIEGQDGTEAFF. The CDR3 DNA is TGTGCCAGTAGTATAGAGGGGCAGGATGGGACTGAAGCTTTCTTT. Full variable domain (missing parts from reference TRBV19 and TRBJ1-1): DGGITQSPKYLFRKEGQNVTLSCEQNLNHDAMYWYRQDPGQGLRLIYYSQIVNDFQKGDIAEGYSVSREKKESFPLTVTSAQKNPTAFYLCASSIEGQDGTEAFFGQGTRLTVV.

This clonotype was observed a few times. V usage is TRBV7-9 and J usage is TRBJ1-1, with 12 bases aligning to TRBD1. The ends lost 5 bases at V and 4 bases at J; junction bases unmatched: 2. In germline, CDR1 is SEHNR, CDR2 FQNEAQ (reference sequence). CDR3 length: 14 amino acids. In DNA form, the CDR3 reads TGTGCCAGCAGCACGGGACAGGGGGCCACTGAAGCTTTCTTT. Residues: CASSTGQGATEAFF. Full variable domain (outside the CDR3, taken from reference TRBV7-9 and TRBJ1-1): DTGVSQNPRHKITKRGQNVTFRCDPISEHNRLYWYRQTLGQGPEFLTYFQNEAQLEKSRLLSDRFSAERPKGSFSTLEIQRTEQGDSAMYLCASSTGQGATEAFFGQGTRLTVV.

This clonotype was seen ten or more times. The chain uses TRBV7-6 and TRBJ1-6; TRBD1 matches at 9 bases. The CDR3 has 15 amino acids. CDR1 is SGHVS, CDR2 FNYEAQ, per germline. Trimming cost V 5 bases and J 8 bases; bases outside gene matches: 7. In nucleotides, the CDR3 is TGTGCCAGCAGCCTGTACAGGGGGCGTGATTCACCCCTCCACTTT. Its protein product is CASSLYRGRDSPLHF.

In its sample, this clonotype was seen many times. The chain combines TRBV7-6 with TRBJ2-2; the D call may be TRBD1 or TRBD2 (5 bases each). This CDR3 spans 15 amino acids. The germline V gene has CDR1 SGHVS and CDR2 FNYEAQ. V gave up 3 bases and J gave up 2 bases, with 10 bases separating them. The CDR3, as DNA: TGTGCCAGCAGCTTCCAGGGACCAAACACCGGGGAGCTGTTTTTT. Translation gives CASSFQGPNTGELFF. Complete variable domain (other parts from reference TRBV7-6 and TRBJ2-2): GAGVSQSPRYKVTKRGQDVALRCDPISGHVSLYWYRQALGQGPEFLTYFNYEAQQDKSGLPNDRFSAERPEGSISTLTIQRTEQRDSAMYRCASSFQGPNTGELFFGEGSRLTVL.

Only a few counts were recorded for this clonotype. The rearrangement links TRBV4-1 to TRBJ2-3; TRBD2 agrees at 8 bases. V was clipped by 1 base and J by 3 bases; unmatched bases: 0. There are 14 residues in the CDR3. The germline V gene has CDR1 MGHRA and CDR2 YSYEKL. The CDR3 loop reads CASSQASGTDTQYF. For the CDR3, the DNA is TGCGCCAGCAGCCAAGCTAGCGGGACAGATACGCAGTATTTT.